This TCR beta chain comes out of a study of lymphopenia after photon versus proton radiotherapy. Concerning this clone itself: Its specificity is unknown.

Findings and limits, study-wide: Under photons, naive T cells and diversity fell while effector/memory populations rose. After the lymphocyte nadir, photon-treated repertoires showed oligoclonal expansion, especially of CD8+ Temra cells.

CDR1 and CDR2 from the germline V gene are SGHTA and FQGNSA. The CDR3 sequence is 16 residues long. The V gene end was trimmed by 5 bases and the J gene end by 0 bases; junction bases not matched to a gene: 10. Sequenced by immunoSEQ multiplex PCR; TCRdb stores in-frame clones only, minus some. The table includes roughly 40,000 clones, approximately 80% detected once. The receptor was isolated from a woman aged 70-85 years with pancreatic cancer. The chain has TRBV7-2 and TRBJ2-7; 7 bases are shared with TRBD2. The sequencing used peripheral blood, collected from a patient treated with proton-based radiotherapy. The DNA of the CDR3 is TGTGCCAGCAGCCCTATAGCGGGTGCCATCTCCTACGAGCAGTACTTC. Translated: CASSPIAGAISYEQYF.